The next 27 T cell receptor beta chains were all read from a single sample in a study of T cell repertoires in cytomegalovirus infection. Each CDR3 protein is one row after TCRdb ran MiXCR on the reads. The sample holds 200,000 to 300,000 distinct CDR3 sequences; approximately 9% are singletons and the top ten take roughly 16%. Sequenced sample: PBMCs. Source of these receptors: a human donor in good health (CMV status not recorded). Some clones in this sample may be carry-over from other donors' samples.

Many counts were recorded for this clonotype. V usage is TRBV27 and J usage is TRBJ1-3; TRBD1 aligns across 8 bases. J was trimmed by 3 bases and V by 6 bases; bases with no gene match: 7. The CDR3 has 15 residues. CDR1 is MNHEY, CDR2 SMNVEV, per germline (reference sequence). The CDR3 DNA follows: TGTGCCAGCAGCCTCAGGGGGCTCAATGGAAACACCATATATTTT. It encodes CASSLRGLNGNTIYF.

This clonotype was seen repeatedly, ten times or more. Just one base apart from a much larger clone, this may be a read error. V gene TRBV7-2 combines with J gene TRBJ2-2; D is ambiguous. CDR3 length: 13 residues. Per the germline V gene, CDR1 is SGHTA and CDR2 is FQGNSA. V lost 6 bases, J lost 0 bases, and 5 bases lay in between. The CDR3 DNA is TGTGCCAGCAGGTTAACGAACACCGGGGAGCTGTTTTTT. Amino acids: CASRLTNTGELFF.

This clonotype was counted only a few times. The V gene is TRBV6-5, the J gene TRBJ1-2; the D gene is possibly TRBD1 (6 bases). This CDR3 contains 14 residues. V gave up 5 bases and J gave up 8 bases, with 18 bases separating them. Germline loops: CDR1 MNHEY, CDR2 SVGAGI. CDR3 in DNA: TGTGCCAGCAGTCCCGGGGGACAAGGGGTCGGCTACACCTTC. Its translation is CASSPGGQGVGYTF.

This clonotype was counted many times. V and J are TRBV19 and TRBJ1-5; no clear D gene. The CDR3 contains 16 residues. Germline V lookup: CDR1 LNHDA, CDR2 SQIVND (reference sequence). Trimming pared 1 base from V and 4 bases from J, leaving 14 bases between. DNA of the CDR3: TGTGCCAGTAGTATAGCCGGAGGGATAGGGAATCAGCCCCAGCATTTT. It encodes CASSIAGGIGNQPQHF.

The V gene is TRBV28, the J gene TRBJ1-2; D might be TRBD1 (6 bases). The germline gives CDR1 MDHEN, CDR2 SYDVKM. The V end lost 6 bases, the J end lost 2 bases, and 10 bases lay between the germline ends. The CDR3 runs 13 residues. The CDR3 is CASRRTVNYGYTF. The CDR3 DNA follows: TGTGCCAGCAGGAGGACAGTAAACTATGGCTACACCTTC.

This clonotype occurred many times. This CDR3 reads CASSTQEGQPQHF. As DNA, the CDR3 is TGTGCCAGCAGCACACAAGAAGGACAGCCCCAGCATTTT. V gene TRBV7-6 combines with J gene TRBJ1-5; no clear D. Per germline, CDR1 SGHVS and CDR2 FNYEAQ. The CDR3 totals 13 residues. V was trimmed by 5 bases and J by 7 bases, leaving 12 bases between them. The complete variable domain, with remaining parts taken from reference TRBV7-6 and TRBJ1-5, reads GAGVSQSPRYKVTKRGQDVALRCDPISGHVSLYWYRQALGQGPEFLTYFNYEAQQDKSGLPNDRFSAERPEGSISTLTIQRTEQRDSAMYRCASSTQEGQPQHFGDGTRLSIL.

In this sample, this clonotype turned up a few times. The genes are TRBV6-6 and TRBJ2-1; 10 positions agree with TRBD1. The germline CDR1 and CDR2 sequences are MNHNY and SVGAGI (reference sequence). The length of the CDR3 is 16 residues. V dropped 0 bases and J dropped 2; count of bases not matched to a gene: 1. The CDR3 loop reads CASSYSGTGAYNEQFF. The CDR3 DNA is TGTGCCAGCAGTTACTCGGGGACAGGGGCCTACAATGAGCAGTTCTTC.

This clonotype occurred a few times. The genes are TRBV6-6 and TRBJ1-1; 8 nucleotides align to TRBD1. The V segment lost 8 bases and the J segment 7 bases; nucleotides outside the gene matches: 12. Germline CDR1 is MNHNY and CDR2 is SVGAGI (reference sequence). The length of the CDR3 is 14 residues. CDR3 residues: CASHRGTGQVEAFF. The CDR3 region has the DNA TGTGCCAGCCATAGGGGAACGGGACAGGTTGAAGCTTTCTTT.

The rearrangement joins TRBV19 to TRBJ2-7, with D maybe TRBD2 (5 bases). This CDR3 contains 14 residues. Germline V gives CDR1 LNHDA, CDR2 SQIVND (reference sequence). V was clipped by 3 bases and J by 4 bases, with 13 bases between them. The CDR3 DNA reads as TGTGCCAGTAGTATCACGGGAATGAGGTACGAGCAGTACTTC. This encodes CASSITGMRYEQYF.

This clonotype was counted at least ten times. The chain combines TRBV7-9 with TRBJ2-2; 9 bases fit TRBD1. Looked up from germline, CDR1 is SEHNR and CDR2 is FQNEAQ (reference sequence). The CDR3 extends over 16 amino acids. The trim removed 0 bases at V and 4 bases at J, leaving 3 bases unmatched. The CDR3 spells CASSLAQGAGTGELFF. The CDR3 DNA reads TGTGCCAGCAGCTTAGCACAGGGGGCAGGCACCGGGGAGCTGTTTTTT.

This clonotype was counted many times. Its ends do not fully match the called genes, so a read error is possible. The chain is built from TRBV7-9 and TRBJ1-2; D gene ambiguous. This CDR3 comprises 12 residues. Germline-derived CDR1 and CDR2 are SEHNR and FQNEAQ (reference sequence). In nucleotides, the CDR3 is TGTGCCAGCAGCTTTAATCCCCCGCCCGCAAACTTC. It specifies CASSFNPPPANF.

This clonotype was seen repeatedly, ten times or more. The chain recombines TRBV11-2 with TRBJ1-1; possibly TRBD1 for D (5 bases). Germline V gene lookup returns CDR1 SGHAT and CDR2 FQNNGV. CDR3 length: 15 amino acids. The V gene lost 5 bases and the J gene lost 0 bases, with 13 bases spanning the gap. The CDR3 region has the DNA TGTGCCAGCAGCGGATTCTTGGGGCTGAACACTGAAGCTTTCTTT. Translating it yields CASSGFLGLNTEAFF.

The genes are TRBV5-1 and TRBJ2-7; D tentatively fits TRBD1 or TRBD2 (5 bases each). This CDR3 has 13 amino acids. Trimming took 4 bases from V and 5 from J, leaving 13 bases between them. The germline V gene has CDR1 SGHRS and CDR2 YFSETQ. The CDR3 DNA follows: TGCGCCAGCAGCCGTTCTGAGGGGCACGAGCAGTACTTC. This codes for CASSRSEGHEQYF.

This clonotype was recorded at least ten times. The J gene is TRBJ1-6, the V gene TRBV6-5; no clear D. The V gene's germline CDR1 is MNHEY and CDR2 SVGAGI. The CDR3 has 12 amino acids. The germline V and J ends were trimmed by 6 bases and 8 bases, with 8 bases remaining between them. CDR3 loop: CASSPLDSPLHF. Written as DNA, the CDR3 is TGTGCCAGCAGCCCCTTGGATTCACCCCTCCACTTT.

This clonotype occurred many times. The V gene is TRBV20-1, the J gene TRBJ2-1; TRBD2 aligns across 14 bases. There are 13 residues in the CDR3. Germline V gives CDR1 DFQATT, CDR2 SNEGSKA (reference sequence). V was clipped by 6 bases and J by 9 bases; unmatched bases: 4. The CDR3 is CSADGTSGGEQFF. The DNA for the CDR3 is TGCAGTGCGGACGGGACTAGCGGGGGTGAGCAGTTCTTC.

This clonotype has a count of ten or more. This chain joins TRBV28 and TRBJ2-3; D unclear. This CDR3 has 14 residues. The ends were cut back, 6 bases at V and 4 bases at J, with 14 bases in the middle. Germline V lookup: CDR1 MDHEN, CDR2 SYDVKM. The CDR3 region is CASSLGTSADTQYF. The CDR3 coding sequence is TGTGCCAGCAGCCTAGGTACCTCTGCAGATACGCAGTATTTT.

This rearrangement joins TRBV4-3 to TRBJ2-2; D may be TRBD1 (5 bases). The CDR3 spans 14 residues. In germline, CDR1 is LGHNA, CDR2 YSLEER. Between the trimmed V and J ends, which lost 4 bases and 3 bases, there was a span of 9 bases. This CDR3 is CASSPGQDTGELFF. CDR3 nucleotides: TGCGCCAGCAGCCCAGGACAAGACACCGGGGAGCTGTTTTTT.

Ten or more counts support this clonotype. V is TRBV6-6 and J is TRBJ1-4; the match to TRBD1 covers 9 bases. Trimming took 2 bases from V and 7 from J; bases not matched to a gene: 5. CDR3 length: 15 residues. Per the germline V gene, CDR1 is MNHNY and CDR2 is SVGAGI (reference sequence). The CDR3 bases are TGTGCCAGCAGTTACCCGGGACAGGGAGGTGAAAAACTGTTTTTT. This sequence encodes CASSYPGQGGEKLFF.

This clonotype was recorded at least ten times. The gene calls are TRBV7-6 and TRBJ1-1; perhaps TRBD1 as D (5 bases). Germline-derived CDR1 and CDR2 are SGHVS and FNYEAQ. V was cut by 0 bases and J by 1 base, with 9 bases left in between. CDR3 length: 15 amino acids. The CDR3 region is CASSLAYGGNTEAFF. In DNA form, the CDR3 reads TGTGCCAGCAGCTTAGCGTATGGGGGGAACACTGAAGCTTTCTTT. The whole variable domain, remainder taken from reference TRBV7-6 and TRBJ1-1, is GAGVSQSPRYKVTKRGQDVALRCDPISGHVSLYWYRQALGQGPEFLTYFNYEAQQDKSGLPNDRFSAERPEGSISTLTIQRTEQRDSAMYRCASSLAYGGNTEAFFGQGTRLTVV.

This clonotype was seen repeatedly, ten times or more. This chain joins TRBV7-8 and TRBJ2-3; the D is unclear. CDR3 length equals 14 residues. V dropped 5 bases and J dropped 2 bases, with 11 bases sitting between them. Germline values: CDR1 SGHVS, CDR2 FQNEAQ. This chain's CDR3 is CASSRVWATDTQYF. DNA for the CDR3: TGTGCCAGCAGCCGAGTCTGGGCCACAGATACGCAGTATTTT.

This clonotype appeared many times. The V gene is TRBV6-1, the J gene TRBJ1-2, with TRBD1 matching 9 bases. The CDR3 extends over 15 amino acids. Looked up from germline, CDR1 is MNHNS and CDR2 is SASEGT. J gave up 4 bases and V 4 bases, and 7 bases lay outside the gene matches. In DNA, the CDR3 is TGTGCCAGCAGTGCGTTCACAGGGGGCAGCTATGGCTACACCTTC. As protein: CASSAFTGGSYGYTF.

The chain recombines TRBV7-2 with TRBJ2-7; 10 positions match TRBD1. CDR1 is SGHTA, CDR2 FQGNSA, per germline. The CDR3 is 14 amino acids. With 5 bases clipped from V and 1 base from J, the junction kept 2 bases outside the gene matches. CDR3 coding DNA: TGTGCCAGCAGCACGGACAGGGGGTCCTACGAGCAGTACTTC. Translation: CASSTDRGSYEQYF.

This clonotype has ten or more counts. The chain employs TRBV7-2 and TRBJ2-7; D is perhaps TRBD2 (6 bases). This CDR3 has 16 residues. The V end lost 0 bases, the J end lost 5 bases, and 17 bases lay between the germline ends. CDR1 and CDR2 from the germline V gene are SGHTA and FQGNSA. CDR3 DNA sequence: TGTGCCAGCAGCTTAGCCGGGGCGGGAACCGCCCACGAGCAGTACTTC. Its protein is CASSLAGAGTAHEQYF.

In its sample, this clonotype was seen many times. This chain joins TRBV13 and TRBJ2-1, with 11 bases matching TRBD2. The CDR3 is 17 residues long. With 5 bases clipped from V and 5 bases from J, the junction kept 11 bases outside the gene matches. The germline V gene encodes CDR1 PRHDT and CDR2 FYEKMQ (reference sequence). CDR3 DNA sequence: TGTGCCAGCAGCGTGAGACCGGGACTAGCGGCAGACAATGAGCAGTTCTTC. It specifies CASSVRPGLAADNEQFF.

This clonotype has more than one count but fewer than ten. The rearrangement links TRBV4-1 to TRBJ2-1; no reliable D call. V was trimmed by 0 bases and J by 7 bases, leaving 13 bases between them. CDR1 and CDR2 (germline): MGHRA, YSYEKL. This CDR3 spans 15 amino acids. CDR3 loop: CASSQELTIKNEQFF. The CDR3 DNA sequence: TGCGCCAGCAGCCAAGAACTTACTATAAAAAATGAGCAGTTCTTC.

In this sample, this clonotype turned up a few times. This sequence joins TRBV7-2 and TRBJ2-7, with TRBD2 as a possible D gene (7 bases). Trimming took off 5 bases at V and 3 bases at J, with 20 bases between the two ends. The CDR3 extends over 16 amino acids. Germline V gene sequence: CDR1 SGHTA, CDR2 FQGNSA. CDR3 bases: TGTGCCAGCAGCCTAGGGGGGGGGGGGCTTTTCTACGAGCAGTACTTC. Its protein is CASSLGGGGLFYEQYF.

The sample holds a few counts of this clonotype. The J gene is TRBJ1-3, the V gene TRBV19, with TRBD1 identical over 7 bases. The CDR3 contains 21 residues. V shed 1 base and J 0 bases; nucleotides not matched to a gene: 18. The germline V gene encodes CDR1 LNHDA and CDR2 SQIVND (reference sequence). The CDR3: CASSIARDPRTGPSSGNTIYF. The CDR3, as DNA: TGTGCCAGTAGTATAGCCCGTGACCCGAGGACAGGACCAAGCTCTGGAAACACCATATATTTT.